The sample holds one count of the clone carrying this T cell receptor (beta chain). Per the original methods: Amplification of reference gene primers was used by the study to estimate nucleated cell counts. Measured with immunoSEQ multiplex PCR; TCRdb has only the in-frame clones, and not every one. The V and J calls and clone size were taken over from that table, and D and trimming were inferred from the DNA. The data show about 170,000 clones, about 86% seen once. This entry comes from a study of blood T cell repertoires in COVID-19. Study summary: The United States, Italy and Spain supplied acute and convalescent COVID-19 samples. PBMCs, B-cell-depleted T cells, or T cells provided the cDNA or gDNA that made up the material.

The CDR3 extends over 15 amino acids. With 8 bases removed from V and 4 bases from J, the gap between germline ends came to 18 bases. Germline V gives CDR1 SNHLY, CDR2 FYNNEI. This sequence was found in a man younger than 35 with active or convalescent COVID-19. Sequenced material: peripheral blood. The chain combines TRBV2 with TRBJ1-5; D not resolved. The CDR3 protein is CASSPPGDKNQPQHF. CDR3 sequence (DNA): TGTGCCAGCTCCCCACCCGGGGATAAGAATCAGCCCCAGCATTTT. The full variable domain, in which reference TRBV2 and TRBJ1-5 provide the parts outside the CDR3, is EPEVTQTPSHQVTQMGQEVILRCVPISNHLYFYWYRQILGQKVEFLVSFYNNEISEKSEIFDDQFSVERPDGSNFTLKIRSTKLEDSAMYFCASSPPGDKNQPQHFGDGTRLSIL.